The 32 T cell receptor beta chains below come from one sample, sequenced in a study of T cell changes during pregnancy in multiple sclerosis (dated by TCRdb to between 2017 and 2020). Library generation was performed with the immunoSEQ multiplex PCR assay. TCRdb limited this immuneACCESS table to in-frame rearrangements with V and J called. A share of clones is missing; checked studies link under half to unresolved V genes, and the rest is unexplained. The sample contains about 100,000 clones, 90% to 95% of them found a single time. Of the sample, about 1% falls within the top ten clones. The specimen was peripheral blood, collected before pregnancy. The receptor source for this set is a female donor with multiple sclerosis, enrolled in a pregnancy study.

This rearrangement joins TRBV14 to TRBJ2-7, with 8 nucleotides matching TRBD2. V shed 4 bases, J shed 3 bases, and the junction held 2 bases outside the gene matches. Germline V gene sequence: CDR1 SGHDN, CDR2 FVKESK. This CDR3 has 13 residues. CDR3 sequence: CASSPGLGYEQYF. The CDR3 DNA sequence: TGTGCCAGCAGCCCGGGACTAGGCTACGAGCAGTACTTC.

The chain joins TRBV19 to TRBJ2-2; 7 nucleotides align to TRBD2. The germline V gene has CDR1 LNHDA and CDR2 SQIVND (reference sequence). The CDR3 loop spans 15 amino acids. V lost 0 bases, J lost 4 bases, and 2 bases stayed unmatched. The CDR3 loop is CASSIDREATGELFF. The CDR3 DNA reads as TGTGCCAGTAGTATAGATCGGGAGGCCACCGGGGAGCTGTTTTTT.

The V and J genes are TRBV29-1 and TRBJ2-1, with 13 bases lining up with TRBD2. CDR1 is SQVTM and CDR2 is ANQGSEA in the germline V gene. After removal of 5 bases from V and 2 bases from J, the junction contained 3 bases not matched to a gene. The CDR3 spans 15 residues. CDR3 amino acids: CSVRTSGSTYNEQFF. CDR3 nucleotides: TGCAGCGTTCGGACTAGCGGGAGTACCTACAATGAGCAGTTCTTC.

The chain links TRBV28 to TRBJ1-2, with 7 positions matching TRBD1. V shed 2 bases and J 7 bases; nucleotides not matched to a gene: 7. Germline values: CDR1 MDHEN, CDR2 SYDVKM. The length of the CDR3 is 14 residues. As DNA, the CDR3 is TGTGCCAGCAGTTTAGAAGCAGGGGGTTTTGGCTACACCTTC. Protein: CASSLEAGGFGYTF.

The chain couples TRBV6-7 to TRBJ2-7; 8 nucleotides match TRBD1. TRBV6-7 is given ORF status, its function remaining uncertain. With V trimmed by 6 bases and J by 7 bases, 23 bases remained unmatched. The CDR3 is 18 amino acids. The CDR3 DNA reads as TGTGCCAGCAGCCCTCTGAGGCAGGGGGCGATTTTGGTTTATGAGCAGTACTTC. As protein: CASSPLRQGAILVYEQYF.

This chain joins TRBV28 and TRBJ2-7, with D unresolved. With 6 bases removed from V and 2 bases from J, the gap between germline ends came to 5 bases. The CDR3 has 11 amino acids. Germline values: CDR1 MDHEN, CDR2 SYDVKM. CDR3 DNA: TGTGCCAGCAGCCTAGCCTACGAGCAGTACTTC. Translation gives CASSLAYEQYF.

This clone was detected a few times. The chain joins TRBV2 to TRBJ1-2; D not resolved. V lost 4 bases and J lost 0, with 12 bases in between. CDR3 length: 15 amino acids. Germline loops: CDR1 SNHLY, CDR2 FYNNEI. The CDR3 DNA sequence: TGTGCCAGCAGTGGGACGGGGAATACTAACTATGGCTACACCTTC. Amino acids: CASSGTGNTNYGYTF. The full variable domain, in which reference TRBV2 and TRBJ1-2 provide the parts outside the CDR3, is EPEVTQTPSHQVTQMGQEVILRCVPISNHLYFYWYRQILGQKVEFLVSFYNNEISEKSEIFDDQFSVERPDGSNFTLKIRSTKLEDSAMYFCASSGTGNTNYGYTFGSGTRLTVV.

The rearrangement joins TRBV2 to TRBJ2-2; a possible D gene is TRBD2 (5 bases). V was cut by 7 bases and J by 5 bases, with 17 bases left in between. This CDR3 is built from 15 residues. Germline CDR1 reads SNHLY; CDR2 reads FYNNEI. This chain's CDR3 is CASILGGSRTGELFF. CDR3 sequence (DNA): TGTGCCAGCATTCTGGGTGGGAGTCGGACCGGGGAGCTGTTTTTT.

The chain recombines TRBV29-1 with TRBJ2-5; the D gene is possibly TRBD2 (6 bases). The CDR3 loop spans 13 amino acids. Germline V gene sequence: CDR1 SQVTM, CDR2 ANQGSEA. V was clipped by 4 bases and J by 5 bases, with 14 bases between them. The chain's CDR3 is CSVGGETWETQYF. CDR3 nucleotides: TGCAGCGTTGGGGGGGAGACGTGGGAGACCCAGTACTTC.

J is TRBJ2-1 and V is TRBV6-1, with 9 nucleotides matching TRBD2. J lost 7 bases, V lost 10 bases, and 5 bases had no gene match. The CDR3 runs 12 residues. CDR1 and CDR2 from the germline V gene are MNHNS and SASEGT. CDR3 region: CATMGLANEQFF. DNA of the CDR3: TGTGCCACCATGGGACTAGCTAATGAGCAGTTCTTC.

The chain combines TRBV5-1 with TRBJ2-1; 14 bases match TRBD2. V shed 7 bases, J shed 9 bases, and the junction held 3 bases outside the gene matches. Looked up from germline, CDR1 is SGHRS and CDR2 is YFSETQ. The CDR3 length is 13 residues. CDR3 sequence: CASGTSGSGEQFF. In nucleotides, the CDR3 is TGCGCCAGCGGGACTAGCGGGAGTGGTGAGCAGTTCTTC.

The CDR3 DNA follows: TGTGCCAGCAGTTCTCAGGGGAGAACTAATGAAAAACTGTTTTTT. As protein: CASSSQGRTNEKLFF. This chain joins TRBV6-6 and TRBJ1-4, with D perhaps TRBD1 (6 bases). The germline V gene has CDR1 MNHNY and CDR2 SVGAGI (reference sequence). V dropped 4 bases and J dropped 1 base, with 10 bases sitting between them. CDR3 size: 15 residues.

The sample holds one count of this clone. The CDR3 coding sequence is TGTGCCAGCAGTTACGCCAGGGCAGTCACTGAAGCTTTCTTT. It codes for CASSYARAVTEAFF. The chain is built from TRBV6-5 and TRBJ1-1; a weak D match, TRBD1 (5 bases). Per the germline V gene, CDR1 is MNHEY and CDR2 is SVGAGI. Trimming cost V 2 bases and J 4 bases, with 11 bases left between them. The CDR3 extends over 14 amino acids.

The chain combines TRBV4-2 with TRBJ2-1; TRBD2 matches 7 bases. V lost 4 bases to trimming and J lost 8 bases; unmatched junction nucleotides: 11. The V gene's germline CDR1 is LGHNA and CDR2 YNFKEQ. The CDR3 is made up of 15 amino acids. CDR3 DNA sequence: TGTGCCAGCAGCCCCCTACAACTAGCGACGGATGAGCAGTTCTTC. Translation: CASSPLQLATDEQFF.

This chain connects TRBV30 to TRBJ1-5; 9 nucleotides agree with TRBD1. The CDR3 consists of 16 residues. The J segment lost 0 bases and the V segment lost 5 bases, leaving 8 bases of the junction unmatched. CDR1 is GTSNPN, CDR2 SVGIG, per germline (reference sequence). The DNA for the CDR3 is TGTGCCTGGGACAGGGGGTCCCAATATAGCAATCAGCCCCAGCATTTT. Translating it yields CAWDRGSQYSNQPQHF.

The CDR3 region is CASSLTSGSRDTQYF. In DNA, the CDR3 is TGTGCCAGCAGCTTGACTAGCGGGAGTAGAGATACGCAGTATTTT. The chain combines TRBV7-2 with TRBJ2-3, with TRBD2 matching over 12 bases. V gave up 3 bases and J gave up 5 bases; unmatched junction bases: 3. Per germline, CDR1 SGHTA and CDR2 FQGNSA. The CDR3 runs to 15 residues.

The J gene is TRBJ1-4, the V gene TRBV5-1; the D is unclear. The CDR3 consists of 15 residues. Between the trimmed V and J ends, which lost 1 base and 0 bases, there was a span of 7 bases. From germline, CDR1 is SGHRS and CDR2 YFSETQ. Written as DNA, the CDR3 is TGCGCCAGCAGCTTGTCGGTCTCAACTAATGAAAAACTGTTTTTT. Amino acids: CASSLSVSTNEKLFF.

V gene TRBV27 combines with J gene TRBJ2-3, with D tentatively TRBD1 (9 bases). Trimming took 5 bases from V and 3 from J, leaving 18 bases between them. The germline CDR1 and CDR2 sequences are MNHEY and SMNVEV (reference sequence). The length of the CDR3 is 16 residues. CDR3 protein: CASSPGRDRATDTQYF. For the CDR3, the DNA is TGTGCCAGCAGTCCCGGGAGGGACAGGGCTACAGATACGCAGTATTTT.

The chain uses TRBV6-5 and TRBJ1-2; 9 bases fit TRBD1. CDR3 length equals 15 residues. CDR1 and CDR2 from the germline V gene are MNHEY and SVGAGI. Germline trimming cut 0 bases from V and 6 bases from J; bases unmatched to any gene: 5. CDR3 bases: TGTGCCAGCAGTTACTCAACGACAGGGGGTAATGGCTACACCTTC. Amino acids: CASSYSTTGGNGYTF.

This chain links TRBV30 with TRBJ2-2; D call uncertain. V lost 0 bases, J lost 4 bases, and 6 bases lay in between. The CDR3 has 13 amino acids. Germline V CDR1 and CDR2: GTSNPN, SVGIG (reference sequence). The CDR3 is CAWSVRVTGELFF. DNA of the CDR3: TGTGCCTGGAGTGTCCGGGTCACCGGGGAGCTGTTTTTT.

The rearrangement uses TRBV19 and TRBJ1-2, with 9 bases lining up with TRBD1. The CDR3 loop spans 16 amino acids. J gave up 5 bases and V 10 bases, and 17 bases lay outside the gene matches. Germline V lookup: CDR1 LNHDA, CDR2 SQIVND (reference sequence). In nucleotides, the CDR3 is TGTGCCACCACATCTGCGCCGGGACAGGGCGTATATGGCTACACCTTC. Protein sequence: CATTSAPGQGVYGYTF.

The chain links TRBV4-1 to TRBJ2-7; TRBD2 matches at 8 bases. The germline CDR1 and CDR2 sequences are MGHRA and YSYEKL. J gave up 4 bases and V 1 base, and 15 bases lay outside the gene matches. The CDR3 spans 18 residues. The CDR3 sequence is CASSQVWRAPKRGYEQYF. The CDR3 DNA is TGCGCCAGCAGCCAAGTTTGGAGGGCTCCCAAGCGGGGGTACGAGCAGTACTTC.

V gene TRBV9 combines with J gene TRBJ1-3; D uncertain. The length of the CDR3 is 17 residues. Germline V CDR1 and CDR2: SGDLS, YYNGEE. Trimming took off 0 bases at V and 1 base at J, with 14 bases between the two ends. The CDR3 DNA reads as TGTGCCAGCAGCGTAGGGGGAGACGGAGCTTCTGGAAACACCATATATTTT. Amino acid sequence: CASSVGGDGASGNTIYF.

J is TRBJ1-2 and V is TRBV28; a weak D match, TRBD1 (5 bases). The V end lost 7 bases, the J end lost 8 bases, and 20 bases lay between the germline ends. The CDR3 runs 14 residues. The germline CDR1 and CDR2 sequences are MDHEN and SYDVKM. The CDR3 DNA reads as TGTGCCAGCACCCCCTACGATGGGGCTCGCGGCTACACCTTC. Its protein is CASTPYDGARGYTF.

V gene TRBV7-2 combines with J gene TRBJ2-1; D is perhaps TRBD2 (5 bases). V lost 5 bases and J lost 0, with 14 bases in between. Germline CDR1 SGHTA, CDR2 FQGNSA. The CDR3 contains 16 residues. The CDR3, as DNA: TGTGCCAGCAGCCGAGGGTTAGGAGGCTCCTACAATGAGCAGTTCTTC. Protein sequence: CASSRGLGGSYNEQFF.

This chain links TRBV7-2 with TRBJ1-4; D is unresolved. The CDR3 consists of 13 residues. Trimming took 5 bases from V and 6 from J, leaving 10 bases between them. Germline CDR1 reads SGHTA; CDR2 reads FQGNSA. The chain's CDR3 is CASSRERDEKLFF. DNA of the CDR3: TGTGCCAGCAGCCGGGAGAGGGATGAAAAACTGTTTTTT.

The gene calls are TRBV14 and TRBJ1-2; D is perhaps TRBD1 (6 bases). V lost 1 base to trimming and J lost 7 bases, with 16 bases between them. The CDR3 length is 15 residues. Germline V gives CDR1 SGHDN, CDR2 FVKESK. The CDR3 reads CASSQVDRTPLGYTF. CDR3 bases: TGTGCCAGCAGCCAAGTAGACAGGACGCCGCTTGGCTACACCTTC.

CDR3 in amino acids: CASSLYQGQQAYEQYF. CDR3 coding DNA: TGTGCCAGCAGTTTATACCAGGGACAGCAAGCCTACGAGCAGTACTTC. This chain connects TRBV27 to TRBJ2-7; 7 bases match TRBD1. The germline V gene encodes CDR1 MNHEY and CDR2 SMNVEV (reference sequence). The V gene end was trimmed by 1 base and the J gene end by 2 bases; junction bases not matched to a gene: 8. The CDR3 loop spans 16 amino acids.

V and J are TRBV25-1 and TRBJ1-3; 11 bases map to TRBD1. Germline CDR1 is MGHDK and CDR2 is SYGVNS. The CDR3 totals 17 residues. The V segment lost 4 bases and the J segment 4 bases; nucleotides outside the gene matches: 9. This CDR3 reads CASSGISGTGGGNTIYF. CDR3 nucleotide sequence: TGTGCCAGCAGTGGAATCTCCGGGACAGGGGGAGGAAACACCATATATTTT.

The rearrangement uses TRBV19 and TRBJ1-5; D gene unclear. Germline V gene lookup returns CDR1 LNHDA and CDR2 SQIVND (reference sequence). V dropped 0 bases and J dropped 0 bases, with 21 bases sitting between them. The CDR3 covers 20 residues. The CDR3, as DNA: TGTGCCAGTAGTATAGATTTAGGCGGATACTTTCCTATTAGCAATCAGCCCCAGCATTTT. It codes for CASSIDLGGYFPISNQPQHF.

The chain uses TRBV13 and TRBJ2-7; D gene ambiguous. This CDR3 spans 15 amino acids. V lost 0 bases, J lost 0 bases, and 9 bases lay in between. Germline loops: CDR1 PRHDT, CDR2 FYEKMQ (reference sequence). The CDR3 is CASSLGPLSSYEQYF. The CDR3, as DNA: TGTGCCAGCAGCTTAGGCCCTCTAAGCTCCTACGAGCAGTACTTC.

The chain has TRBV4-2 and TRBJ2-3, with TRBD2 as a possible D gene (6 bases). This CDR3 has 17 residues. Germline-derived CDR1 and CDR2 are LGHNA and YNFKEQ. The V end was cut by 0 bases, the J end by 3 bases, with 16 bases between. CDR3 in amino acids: CASSQESSGQGTDTQYF. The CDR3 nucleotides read TGTGCCAGCAGCCAAGAAAGTAGCGGCCAGGGAACAGATACGCAGTATTTT.